Presented here are 4 T cell receptor beta chains from one specimen sequenced in a study of T cell responses to AZD1222 COVID-19 vaccine. Profiled with immunoSEQ multiplex PCR; TCRdb holds only in-frame clones, not every one. The data show under 200,000 clones, roughly 90% seen once. The input for sequencing was peripheral blood, taken on day 0 of AZD1222 vaccination. These receptors were obtained from an adult in good health.

The chain couples TRBV28 to TRBJ2-1, with 7 bases identical to TRBD2. V lost 3 bases to trimming and J lost 8 bases; unmatched junction nucleotides: 19. This CDR3 spans 18 amino acids. Germline CDR1 and CDR2: MDHEN and SYDVKM. CDR3 DNA sequence: TGTGCCAGCAGTTTCGGGGCCTTTTCGCGGGGGTCAGGAGATGAGCAGTTCTTC. Its protein product is CASSFGAFSRGSGDEQFF. The entire variable domain, with the rest obtained from reference TRBV28 and TRBJ2-1, is as follows: DVKVTQSSRYLVKRTGEKVFLECVQDMDHENMFWYRQDPGLGLRLIYFSYDVKMKEKGDIPEGYSVSREKKERFSLILESASTNQTSMYLCASSFGAFSRGSGDEQFFGPGTRLTVL.

This clone was seen only a few times. The chain combines TRBV19 with TRBJ1-1; weak D call: TRBD1 (6 bases). Germline V gene data show CDR1 as LNHDA and CDR2 as SQIVND (reference sequence). V was shortened by 3 bases and J by 0 bases, with 11 bases between the two germline ends. There are 15 residues in the CDR3. CDR3 bases: TGTGCCAGTAGTATCCAGGGGAGTTTGAACACTGAAGCTTTCTTT. Its protein is CASSIQGSLNTEAFF.

The V and J genes are TRBV7-2 and TRBJ1-2; D is undetermined. The CDR3 has 16 residues. V shed 1 base and J shed 4 bases, with 16 bases lying between them. Per the germline V gene, CDR1 is SGHTA and CDR2 is FQGNSA. CDR3 region: CASSLGSVPALYGYTF. The CDR3 nucleotides are TGTGCCAGCAGCTTAGGATCGGTCCCTGCCCTCTATGGCTACACCTTC. Full variable domain (outside the CDR3, taken from reference TRBV7-2 and TRBJ1-2): GAGVSQSPSNKVTEKGKDVELRCDPISGHTALYWYRQSLGQGLEFLIYFQGNSAPDKSGLPSDRFSAERTGGSVSTLTIQRTQQEDSAVYLCASSLGSVPALYGYTFGSGTRLTVV.

V gene TRBV7-8 combines with J gene TRBJ1-6; D gene ambiguous. Germline V lookup: CDR1 SGHVS, CDR2 FQNEAQ. The CDR3 loop spans 15 amino acids. The V end lost 2 bases, the J end lost 7 bases, and 12 bases lay between the germline ends. The CDR3 sequence is CASSLLYKVNSPLHF. Written as DNA, the CDR3 is TGTGCCAGCAGCTTATTGTACAAGGTGAATTCACCCCTCCACTTT.